These 14 T cell receptor beta chains were all obtained from the same sample, sequenced in a study of CXCR3-negative and CXCR3-positive naive CD8 T cells. General observations from the study: Against CXCR3-negative naive cells, CXCR3-positive naive cells showed more hydrophobic TRB CDR3s.

Preparation of TRB cDNA libraries relied on 5' RACE carrying UMI labels. From the 5' RACE reads, TCRdb lists one entry per CDR3 protein and no DNA. The sample holds roughly 120,000 distinct CDR3 sequences. No antigens are known for them. Material: naive CXCR3+ CD8+ T cells from blood. Documented subset: CD45RO-CCR7+CD27+CD95- naive CD8+ T cells expressing CXCR3 (TNR3+). The source is a human donor in good health. Some clones in this sample may be carry-over from other donors' samples.

The CDR3 sequence is CSAASAGTDTQYF. The V and J genes are TRBV29-1 and TRBJ2-3; TCRdb proposes TRBD2, but this gene call is untestable without DNA. This CDR3 is built from 13 residues. Germline assignment: CDR1 SQVTM and CDR2 ANQGSEA.

The chain is built from TRBV6-2 or TRBV6-3 and TRBJ1-2. The germline gives CDR1 MNHEY, CDR2 SVGEGT. CDR3 size: 15 residues. CDR3 sequence reads: CASSYSTFRPPGYTF.

The V and J genes are TRBV6-2 or TRBV6-3 and TRBJ1-6; TCRdb gives TRBD1 as the D gene, but with no DNA this cannot be confirmed. This CDR3 comprises 15 residues. Germline-derived CDR1 and CDR2 are MNHEY and SVGEGT. The CDR3 here is CASSQIRGIGSPLHF.

The V and J genes are TRBV24-1 and TRBJ2-2. There are 12 residues in the CDR3. The V gene's germline CDR1 is KGHDR and CDR2 SFDVKD. The CDR3 loop is CATSGNPGELFF.

V gene TRBV7-6 combines with J gene TRBJ2-7; TCRdb's D call of TRBD1 is untestable without DNA. This CDR3 has 14 amino acids. Germline-derived CDR1 and CDR2 are SGHVS and FNYEAQ. The CDR3 sequence: CASSRGQGVLEQYF.

The chain employs TRBV5-6 and TRBJ2-7; TCRdb lists TRBD1, though no DNA is available to test this call. The CDR3 loop spans 14 amino acids. Germline CDR1 is SGHDT and CDR2 is YYEEEE. CDR3 sequence reads: CASSYGTGMYEQYF.

This chain connects TRBV12-3 or TRBV12-4 to TRBJ2-5; TCRdb lists TRBD2, though no DNA is available to test this call. The CDR3 is 14 amino acids. This CDR3 is CATSTSGVQETQYF.

The V and J genes are TRBV25-1 and TRBJ1-6; TCRdb calls TRBD1, which cannot be checked without DNA. The CDR3 is 15 amino acids. Germline-derived CDR1 and CDR2 are MGHDK and SYGVNS. CDR3 sequence reads: CASSESGGDNSPLHF.

The V call is TRBV29-1, the J call TRBJ2-2; TCRdb selects TRBD1, and the lack of DNA leaves this call unchecked. Germline lookup yields CDR1 SQVTM and CDR2 ANQGSEA. CDR3 length: 13 amino acids. The chain's CDR3 is CSASGQGTGELFF.

The chain links TRBV13 to TRBJ2-3; absent DNA, TCRdb's TRBD2 call cannot be checked. CDR1 and CDR2 (germline): PRHDT, FYEKMQ (reference sequence). CDR3 length equals 15 residues. The CDR3 protein is CASTTGTSGGDTQYF.

The chain has TRBV29-1 and TRBJ1-1; TCRdb proposes TRBD1, but this gene call is untestable without DNA. CDR3 size: 14 residues. Germline loops: CDR1 SQVTM, CDR2 ANQGSEA. CDR3 loop: CSVDRSGQGTEAFF.

The chain couples TRBV12-3 or TRBV12-4 to TRBJ1-1. The CDR3 contains 12 residues. CDR3 sequence: CASSFGITEDFF.

The chain couples TRBV6-5 to TRBJ1-1. Germline V gives CDR1 MNHEY, CDR2 SVGAGI. The CDR3 extends over 13 amino acids. CDR3 sequence: CASSYTGNTEAFF.

The chain combines TRBV25-1 with TRBJ1-1; the TRBD1 assignment by TCRdb is unverifiable without DNA. In germline, CDR1 is MGHDK, CDR2 SYGVNS. This CDR3 spans 13 amino acids. The CDR3 here is CASSERGWTEAFF.